What follows is one TCR beta chain and its context. This entry is derived from a study of shared clonotypes between healthy human individuals. Profiled with immunoSEQ multiplex PCR; TCRdb holds only in-frame clones, not every one. The sample has roughly 2 million clones, about 94% seen once; the top ten hold more than 0.1%. Sequenced sample: naive CD4+ T cells sorted from blood. Subset denoted: CD45RA+ positively selected. This TCR came from a man aged 18 to 30 in good health.

CDR3 DNA sequence: TGCGCCAGCGGCCCGGGGACAGGGGTGGATGAGCAGTTCTTC. It codes for CASGPGTGVDEQFF. The chain uses TRBV5-1 and TRBJ2-1, with 10 bases lining up with TRBD1. The CDR3 totals 14 residues. The ends lost 7 bases at V and 8 bases at J; junction bases unmatched: 9. Looked up from germline, CDR1 is SGHRS and CDR2 is YFSETQ.